The source of this T cell receptor beta chain is a study of human T cells and chemical hapten exposure. Study-level points and caveats: There was alopecia in the donors, so their immune response may differ from that of healthy people.

Ten or more counts support this clonotype. The target antigen is unknown. Time point reported: pre-sensitization, week 0. Specified treatment: therapeutic diphenylcyclopropenone sensitization with weekly scalp DPC. The germline V gene has CDR1 LNHDA and CDR2 SQIVND (reference sequence). Deletions cut 6 bases from V and 2 bases from J, with 17 bases between. The CDR3 length is 16 residues. Each CDR3 protein gets one entry after TCRdb re-called the RACE reads with MiXCR. The sample records around 300,000 distinct CDR3 sequences, around 7.7% being singletons. This chain links TRBV19 with TRBJ2-1, with D possibly matching TRBD1 (6 bases). Sequencing used whole blood, obtained in connection with sensitization to the hapten diphenylcyclopropenone (DPC). The sequence was obtained from a man between 18 and 35 years old with alopecia areata. Some clones in this sample may be carry-over from other donors' samples. The CDR3 spells CASRHSRQVAYNEQFF. The CDR3 region has the DNA TGTGCCAGTAGACATTCGAGACAGGTCGCCTACAATGAGCAGTTCTTC.